This T cell receptor (beta chain) was observed in a study of blood T cell repertoires in COVID-19. Whole-study context: Italy, Spain and the United States were the sources of the convalescent and acute COVID-19 samples. T cells, B-cell-depleted T cells, or PBMCs supplied cDNA or gDNA.

In the original analysis: The assay estimated nucleated cells by amplifying reference gene primers. Assay: immunoSEQ multiplex PCR; the TCRdb copy retains only in-frame clones and omits some. For V, J and clone size, that table is used; D and trimming come from the DNA. The profile covers 120,000 or so clones, with about 91% appearing a single time and 0.7% to 0.9% taken by the ten largest. Germline V gene lookup returns CDR1 GTSNPN and CDR2 SVGIG (reference sequence). Trimming stripped 2 bases from V and 1 base from J, with 22 bases between. The CDR3 loop spans 18 amino acids. The genes are TRBV30 and TRBJ2-3, with a weak D call TRBD2 (6 bases). Sequences were obtained from peripheral blood. The TCR sequence derives from a woman aged 50 to 60 with active or convalescent COVID-19. CDR3 nucleotides: TGTGCCTGGAGTCGGTCCTGGAGGAGGGAATCGGGCACAGATACGCAGTATTTT. It is translated as CAWSRSWRRESGTDTQYF.